These 4 T cell receptor beta chains originate from one sample sequenced in a study of T cell clonality in common variable immunodeficiency. Overall study findings and caveats: Reportedly, TCR beta sequences from common variable immunodeficiency showed fewer deletions and N-nucleotide insertions.

Clones were read by immunoSEQ multiplex PCR, and TCRdb kept only the in-frame ones, dropping some. The table lists about 32,000 clones, with no singletons. No cognate antigen is known for these TCRs. Material for sequencing was peripheral blood mononuclear cells. Source of these receptors: a human donor with common variable immunodeficiency.

Only a few counts were recorded for this clone. The sequenced fragment ends 3 residues before the CDR3 boundary, so the rest is inferred from the germline J gene. This chain joins TRBV2 and TRBJ1-1; D may be TRBD1 (6 bases). Germline-derived CDR1 and CDR2 are SNHLY and FYNNEI. Trimming took 6 bases from V and 1 from J, leaving 12 bases between them. The CDR3 spans 14 residues. The CDR3 spells CASRGRDKNTEAFF. The DNA read from the CDR3 is TGTGCCAGCAGGGGGCGGGACAAGAACACTGAA.

This clone was observed at least ten times. The CDR3 is cut off 3 residues early in the read; its end comes from the germline J gene. The chain recombines TRBV2 with TRBJ2-7; tentative D call: TRBD1 (6 bases). Per germline, CDR1 SNHLY and CDR2 FYNNEI. Trimming shortened V by 4 bases and J by 2 bases, and 9 bases separated the two germline ends. The CDR3 runs to 13 residues. The CDR3 DNA, read in part, is TGTGCCAGCAGTGCCCAGGGGCCCTACGAG. Translation gives CASSAQGPYE. The entire CDR3 protein reads CASSAQGPYEQYF.

Regarding this clone: The read gets to within 3 residues of the CDR3 end, and the germline J gene fills in the rest. This rearrangement joins TRBV19 to TRBJ1-2; the D gene is possibly TRBD1 (6 bases). Germline V CDR1 and CDR2: LNHDA, SQIVND (reference sequence). Trimming shortened V by 1 base and J by 2 bases, and 11 bases separated the two germline ends. The length of the CDR3 is 15 residues. CDR3 in amino acids: CASSIGRGRNYGYTF. The part of the CDR3 DNA that was read is TGTGCCAGTAGTATAGGCAGGGGACGGAACTATGGC.

The sample holds a few counts of this clone. The read terminates 3 residues before the CDR3 end, so the remaining end is supplied by the germline J gene. The chain uses TRBV6-2 or TRBV6-3 and TRBJ1-6; 10 bases match TRBD1. This CDR3 is 14 amino acids long. J lost 10 bases, V lost 4 bases, and 4 bases had no gene match. Germline values: CDR1 MNHEY, CDR2 SVGEGT. Partial CDR3 DNA: TGTGCCAGCAGTTTAGGGACAGGGGTCTCACCC. Protein sequence: CASSLGTGVSP. The full CDR3 reads CASSLGTGVSPLHF.